Listed below are T cell receptor beta chains from one sample, sequenced in a study of blood T cell repertoires in COVID-19. This table comes from immunoSEQ multiplex PCR, and its TCRdb copy is limited to in-frame clones, with some not included. The profile covers 200,000 to 250,000 clones, with more than 75% appearing a single time and approximately 13% taken by the ten largest. The sequenced material came from peripheral blood. The source of these receptors is a man older than 75 with acute or convalescent COVID-19. Each CDR3 is given with its conserved first and last residue. The D gene is left open where the match is weak. Clone size is stated in some rows and not others, as once, few, many or a class when expanded.

>.|TRBJ2-7|TRBD2|TRBV7-3
TGTGCCAGCAGCCCCCGAGGGACTAGCGGGACCTACGAGCAGTACTTC
CASSPRGTSGTYEQYF
>.|TRBJ1-5|.|TRBV5-5
TGTGCCAGCAGCTTCTTGGCAGGGGACATAAGTCAGCCCCAGCATTTT
CASSFLAGDISQPQHF
>.|TRBJ1-2|.|TRBV3-1/TRBV3-2
TGTGCCAGCAGCCAAGACCCCATCTATGGCTACACCTTC
CASSQDPIYGYTF
>.|TRBJ1-4|.|TRBV18
TGTGCCAGCTCACCACCAAACAGCTCGGGGGAAAAACTGTTTTTT
CASSPPNSSGEKLFF
>.|TRBJ1-5|.|TRBV12-3/TRBV12-4
TGTGCCAGCAGTTCCCCAGGGAGGCAGCCCCAGCATTTT
CASSSPGRQPQHF
>.|TRBJ1-5|.|TRBV28
TGTGCCAGCATCGGAGGGGAAGGCAATCAGCCCCAGCATTTT
CASIGGEGNQPQHF
>once|TRBJ2-5|.|TRBV18
TGTGCCAGCTCACCAGCGAGAGAGACCCAGTACTTC
CASSPARETQYF
>.|TRBJ2-7|TRBD2|TRBV6-2/TRBV6-3
TGTGCCAGCAGTTACTCAAGACTAGCCCTTTCCTACGAGCAGTACTTC
CASSYSRLALSYEQYF
>.|TRBJ2-3|.|TRBV4-3
TGCGCCAGCAGCCAGGGCAGCGGGGATACGCAGTATTTT
CASSQGSGDTQYF
>.|TRBJ2-2|.|TRBV7-3
TGTGCCAGCAGCCCGAGGGCGACCGGGGAGCTGTTTTTT
CASSPRATGELFF
>.|TRBJ1-3|.|TRBV5-1
TGCGCCAGCAGCTCCTCCGGGACACTTGGAAACACCATATATTTT
CASSSSGTLGNTIYF
>.|TRBJ2-7|TRBD2|TRBV6-5
TGTGCCAGCAGGAGGACTAGCGGGAGCGACGAGCAGTACTTC
CASRRTSGSDEQYF
>.|TRBJ1-1|.|TRBV19
TGTGCCAGTAGTCTGAGGGGGGGACAGAACACTGAAGCTTTCTTT
CASSLRGGQNTEAFF
>once|TRBJ1-2|.|TRBV7-9
TGTGCCAGCAGCCTATTTTCCCAGACGCAGGGCTATGGCTACACCTTC
CASSLFSQTQGYGYTF
>.|TRBJ2-1|TRBD2|TRBV2
TGTGCCAGCAGTGAGGTTAGCGGGCCCTCCAATGAGCAGTTCTTC
CASSEVSGPSNEQFF
>.|TRBJ1-1|TRBD1|TRBV7-2
TGTGCCAGCAGTCAGACAGGGGTCACTGAAGCTTTCTTT
CASSQTGVTEAFF
>.|TRBJ2-7|.|TRBV3-1/TRBV3-2
TGTGCCAGCAGCCAAGTACGGTTGGACTACCCTTTCTACGAGCAGTACTTC
CASSQVRLDYPFYEQYF
>once|TRBJ1-1|.|TRBV18
TGTGCCAGCTCACCCTACCCCTCGAACACTGAAGCTTTCTTT
CASSPYPSNTEAFF
>.|TRBJ2-5|.|TRBV2
TGTGCCAGCAGCGCGGACAGACGACAAGAGACCCAGTACTTC
CASSADRRQETQYF
>.|TRBJ1-3|.|TRBV13
TGTGCCAGCAGCTTAGGGTCCAGGTCCTCTGGAAACACCATATATTTT
CASSLGSRSSGNTIYF
>once|TRBJ2-7|.|TRBV6-5
TGTGCCAGCAGTCCTCCCGGGACTCCTTTACAGTACTTC
CASSPPGTPLQYF
>.|TRBJ2-2|.|TRBV29-1
TGCAGCTTTACGGACAGAGCGAACACCGGGGAGCTGTTTTTT
CSFTDRANTGELFF
>.|TRBJ1-2|TRBD1|TRBV28
TGTGCCAGCAGTTTAAGGACAGGAACTAACTATGGCTACACCTTC
CASSLRTGTNYGYTF
>.|TRBJ1-2|.|TRBV6-5
TGTGCCAGCAGTTCCCACGAGGTCCGCGCCTATGGCTACACCTTC
CASSSHEVRAYGYTF
>.|TRBJ2-5|.|TRBV27
TGTGCCAGCAGTTTCACGGTGGAGGAGACCCAGTACTTC
CASSFTVEETQYF
>.|TRBJ2-3|TRBD2|TRBV3-1/TRBV3-2
TGTGCCAGCAGCCAATTCCTAGCGGGGGTGGGTACGGATACGCAGTATTTT
CASSQFLAGVGTDTQYF
>.|TRBJ2-5|.|TRBV28
TGTGCCAGCAGTTCCCAGACAGACCGGAACTTC
CASSSQTDRNF
>.|TRBJ2-7|.|TRBV28
TGTGCCAGCAAGGGGGTAGCGGGTCTTCCTGGGGGCGAGCAGTACTTC
CASKGVAGLPGGEQYF
>.|TRBJ2-1|.|TRBV18
TGTGCCAGCTCACCGAACAGGGTTGAGCAGTTCTTC
CASSPNRVEQFF
>once|TRBJ2-3|.|TRBV7-9
TGTGCCAGCAGCGAAGTCCTGGGGCGTGGAACAGATACGCAGTATTTT
CASSEVLGRGTDTQYF
>.|TRBJ1-2|TRBD1|TRBV6-5
TGTGCCAGCAGTTACTCGAACAGGGGCGCTAACTATGGCTACACCTTC
CASSYSNRGANYGYTF
>.|TRBJ2-1|TRBD2|TRBV3-1/TRBV3-2
TGTGCCAGCAGAGACGGGACTAGCGGGCCCTACAATGAGCAGTTCTTC
CASRDGTSGPYNEQFF
>.|TRBJ1-1|.|TRBV2
TGTGCCAGCAGCGCCGAGGGGAACACTGAAGCTTTCTTT
CASSAEGNTEAFF
>few|TRBJ1-4|.|TRBV4-2
TGTGCCAGCAGCCAAGTTTTGGAGGCTAATGAAAAACTGTTTTTT
CASSQVLEANEKLFF
>.|TRBJ2-5|TRBD1|TRBV7-9
TGTGCCAGCAGCTTAGCGACAGGGATTGAGACCCAGTACTTC
CASSLATGIETQYF
>.|TRBJ1-5|TRBD1|TRBV2
TGTGCCAGCAGGGATGGGACAGCAATTAGCAATCAGCCCCAGCATTTT
CASRDGTAISNQPQHF
>few|TRBJ1-5|TRBD1|TRBV6-2/TRBV6-3
TGTGCCAGCAGTTACCGAAGGGGACAGGTCAATCAGCCCCAGCATTTT
CASSYRRGQVNQPQHF
>few|TRBJ1-2|TRBD1|TRBV9
TGTGCCAGCAGCTCACGACAGGGAGCTTTAGGGTATGGCTACACCTTC
CASSSRQGALGYGYTF
>.|TRBJ2-3|TRBD2|TRBV6-4
TGTGCCAGCAGTGACTCCGGCCTAGCGGGGGTAACTAGCACAGATACGCAGTATTTT
CASSDSGLAGVTSTDTQYF
>.|TRBJ2-2|TRBD2|TRBV18
TGTGCCAGCTCACTTGGGACTAGCCGTAACACCGGGGAGCTGTTTTTT
CASSLGTSRNTGELFF
>few|TRBJ2-7|TRBD1|TRBV2
TGTGCCAGCAACTACAGGGGGCGTAGCTCCTACGAGCAGTACTTC
CASNYRGRSSYEQYF
>.|TRBJ1-2|TRBD1|TRBV28
TGTGCCAGCACCACGACAGGGCCCGGAGTAGGCTACACCTTC
CASTTTGPGVGYTF
>.|TRBJ1-2|.|TRBV19
TGTGCCAGTACAAGCGGGGGCCTTACTAACTATGGCTACACCTTC
CASTSGGLTNYGYTF
>.|TRBJ2-5|.|TRBV28
TGTGCCAGCAGGACCCCCGGGACACAAATTCAAGAGACCCAGTACTTC
CASRTPGTQIQETQYF
>.|TRBJ2-7|.|TRBV28
TGTGCCAGCAGAAAAGGCGGGACCTACGAGCAGTACTTC
CASRKGGTYEQYF
>.|TRBJ2-7|.|TRBV6-5
TGTGCCACCCCGGACAAGGATTCCTACGAGCAGTACTTC
CATPDKDSYEQYF